This TCR beta chain was sequenced during a study of T cells in localized non-small cell lung cancer. Study-wide results and caveats: The study detected a median approximately 54 of the top 100 tumor clones in adjacent lung. Higher adjacent-lung clonality was associated with shorter survival. It remains possible that heterogeneity exists, since only one tumor region was sequenced. There was higher T cell clonality in uninvolved adjacent lung than in tumor, and it was highest there.

TCRdb's table, derived via immunoSEQ multiplex PCR, lists solely in-frame clones and lacks some. Among roughly 71,000 clones listed, roughly nine tenths were seen once. V lost 11 bases to trimming and J lost 7 bases, with 21 bases between them. CDR1 is ENHRY, CDR2 SYGVKD, per germline. The CDR3 covers 14 residues. Details on this clone: Its antigen is not identified.

V and J are TRBV10-3 and TRBJ1-3; perhaps TRBD1 as D (6 bases). Here the sequenced sample was peripheral blood, taken before any cancer treatment. The source is a male donor at least 60 years old with stage III squamous cell lung carcinoma. As DNA, the CDR3 is TGTGCCTCAAGGGATTTGGCAGGGGAGAACACCATATATTTT. It encodes CASRDLAGENTIYF.